The next 20 T cell receptor beta chains were all read from a single sample in a study of beta chain features in type 1 diabetes. Expressed TCRB transcripts were sequenced because the isolated RNA had all been reverse transcribed beforehand. Sequencing was performed with immunoSEQ multiplex PCR; in TCRdb, only in-frame clones are kept and a portion is missing. Of roughly 180,000 clones listed, roughly an eighth were seen once; the top ten hold 0.62%. The sample comprised central memory CD4+ T cells from blood. These receptor sequences come from a young woman in good health.

This chain connects TRBV6-4 to TRBJ2-1; D possibly corresponds to TRBD1 (5 bases). The CDR3 loop spans 13 amino acids. V lost 4 bases and J lost 8, with 12 bases in between. Germline V gene sequence: CDR1 MRHNA, CDR2 SNTAGT. The CDR3 sequence is CASSVQGNDEQFF. Here the CDR3 DNA reads TGTGCCAGCAGTGTGCAGGGTAACGATGAGCAGTTCTTC.

There are a few counts of this clone. The CDR3 region is CASSLTVGEQYF. CDR3 nucleotide sequence: TGTGCCAGCAGTTTGACAGTTGGGGAGCAGTACTTC. This chain joins TRBV28 and TRBJ2-7, with D possibly TRBD1 on 5 matching bases. The germline CDR1 and CDR2 sequences are MDHEN and SYDVKM. The ends were cut back, 3 bases at V and 7 bases at J, with 10 bases in the middle. The CDR3 runs to 12 residues. The entire variable domain, with the rest obtained from reference TRBV28 and TRBJ2-7, is as follows: DVKVTQSSRYLVKRTGEKVFLECVQDMDHENMFWYRQDPGLGLRLIYFSYDVKMKEKGDIPEGYSVSREKKERFSLILESASTNQTSMYLCASSLTVGEQYFGPGTRLTVT.

In this sample, this clone turned up many times. V and J are TRBV29-1 and TRBJ2-7; 8 nucleotides line up with TRBD1. V dropped 6 bases and J dropped 1; count of bases not matched to a gene: 8. Germline lookup yields CDR1 SQVTM and CDR2 ANQGSEA. The CDR3 is 14 amino acids. CDR3 bases: TGCAGCGTCCGCTCTGGGACAGGATCCTACGAGCAGTACTTC. It codes for CSVRSGTGSYEQYF.

The CDR3 bases are TGTGCCAGCTCGTTCGCCGGGGGTCTTGAGACCCAGTACTTC. Protein: CASSFAGGLETQYF. This chain joins TRBV18 and TRBJ2-5; tentative D call: TRBD2 (6 bases). Germline V gene sequence: CDR1 KGHSH, CDR2 LQKENI. V dropped 6 bases and J dropped 5 bases, with 16 bases sitting between them. This CDR3 is built from 14 residues.

This chain joins TRBV6-5 and TRBJ2-6, with D tentatively TRBD1 (5 bases). CDR3 length equals 16 residues. Trimming shortened V by 0 bases and J by 2 bases, and 8 bases separated the two germline ends. Germline values: CDR1 MNHEY, CDR2 SVGAGI. CDR3 loop: CASSYSRQPGANVLTF. The CDR3 DNA is TGTGCCAGCAGTTACTCGCGACAGCCTGGGGCCAACGTCCTGACTTTC.

The V and J genes are TRBV30 and TRBJ2-3; the match to TRBD2 covers 10 bases. The ends lost 8 bases at V and 0 bases at J; junction bases unmatched: 11. This CDR3 is 16 amino acids long. Germline CDR1 reads GTSNPN; CDR2 reads SVGIG (reference sequence). The CDR3 is CARQREGPGSTDTQYF. The CDR3 region has the DNA TGTGCCAGACAGCGGGAGGGCCCCGGCAGCACAGATACGCAGTATTTT. Variable domain in full (rest from reference TRBV30 and TRBJ2-3): SQTIHQWPATLVQPVGSPLSLECTVEGTSNPNLYWYRQAAGRGLQLLFYSVGIGQISSEVPQNLSASRPQDRQFILSSKKLLLSDSGFYLCARQREGPGSTDTQYFGPGTRLTVL.

This clone rates as medium-sized. The genes are TRBV30 and TRBJ1-2, with 8 positions matching TRBD1. Germline V lookup: CDR1 GTSNPN, CDR2 SVGIG (reference sequence). The CDR3 extends over 14 amino acids. V lost 2 bases and J lost 4; bases outside the gene matches: 6. The CDR3 loop is CAWSTPGQVYGYTF. The CDR3 DNA reads as TGTGCCTGGAGTACTCCGGGACAGGTCTATGGCTACACCTTC.

This clone has a handful of counts. The genes are TRBV29-1 and TRBJ1-2, with 7 nucleotides matching TRBD1. The CDR3 totals 11 residues. With V trimmed by 7 bases and J by 5 bases, 4 bases remained unmatched. Germline CDR1 is SQVTM and CDR2 is ANQGSEA. CDR3 loop: CSEGQRYGYTF. DNA of the CDR3: TGCAGCGAGGGACAGAGATATGGCTACACCTTC.

The chain joins TRBV30 to TRBJ2-7, with D unclear. CDR1 is GTSNPN and CDR2 is SVGIG in the germline V gene (reference sequence). Trimming shortened V by 0 bases and J by 3 bases, and 9 bases separated the two germline ends. The CDR3 length is 13 residues. The DNA for the CDR3 is TGTGCCTGGAGTGTGTACTCCATCTACGAGCAGTACTTC. This sequence encodes CAWSVYSIYEQYF.

About this clone: This same CDR3 is encoded by further DNA sequences in the sample. In DNA form, the CDR3 reads TGCAGTGCTAGACTTTCCTACGAGCAGTACTTC. This gives the protein CSARLSYEQYF. The genes are TRBV20-1 and TRBJ2-7; D not certain. This CDR3 has 11 residues. The germline V gene encodes CDR1 DFQATT and CDR2 SNEGSKA (reference sequence). Deletions cut 2 bases from V and 1 base from J, with 3 bases between.

In its sample, this clone was seen a few times. The chain couples TRBV30 to TRBJ2-5; 9 nucleotides agree with TRBD1. Unmatched junction bases numbered 7, after V lost 2 bases and J lost 3 bases. The CDR3 runs 15 residues. Germline assignment: CDR1 GTSNPN and CDR2 SVGIG (reference sequence). This CDR3 reads CAWSLGQGREETQYF. The DNA for the CDR3 is TGTGCCTGGAGTCTAGGACAGGGGAGGGAAGAGACCCAGTACTTC.

This chain uses TRBV28 with TRBJ1-5; 7 positions agree with TRBD1. V was pared by 6 bases and J by 2 bases, with 7 bases of the junction left unmatched. Germline values: CDR1 MDHEN, CDR2 SYDVKM. This CDR3 region has 15 residues. CDR3 protein: CASRLQGNGNQPQHF. CDR3 coding DNA: TGTGCCAGCAGACTACAGGGGAATGGCAATCAGCCCCAGCATTTT.

CDR3 sequence: CASSLVTGRELFF. The DNA of the CDR3 is TGTGCCAGCAGCTTAGTGACCGGGAGGGAGCTGTTTTTT. The chain links TRBV7-7 to TRBJ2-2, with D perhaps matching TRBD2 (5 bases). V dropped 1 base and J dropped 9 bases, with 9 bases sitting between them. This CDR3 has 13 residues. Germline V gene data show CDR1 as SSHAT and CDR2 as FNYEAQ (reference sequence).

This clone showed up just a few times. The V gene is TRBV4-1, the J gene TRBJ2-1; the match to TRBD2 covers 12 bases. The CDR3 has 19 residues. CDR1 and CDR2 (germline): MGHRA, YSYEKL. The V segment lost 2 bases and the J segment 5 bases; nucleotides outside the gene matches: 13. CDR3 DNA sequence: TGCGCCAGCAGCCAACGGAGGGCTAGCGGGAGGGCCGGAGACAATGAGCAGTTCTTC. This sequence encodes CASSQRRASGRAGDNEQFF.

This clone was recorded at least ten times. The V gene is TRBV9, the J gene TRBJ2-1; a possible D gene is TRBD1 (6 bases). The germline gives CDR1 SGDLS, CDR2 YYNGEE. V was pared by 0 bases and J by 9 bases, with 10 bases between. The CDR3 runs to 13 residues. The CDR3 is CASSVDRASEQFF. DNA of the CDR3: TGTGCCAGCAGCGTAGACAGGGCGAGTGAGCAGTTCTTC.

This chain uses TRBV21-1 with TRBJ2-1; the tabulated D call, TRBD2, remains unverified against the DNA. TRBV21-1 has pseudogene status. The CDR3 has 15 amino acids. CDR3 DNA sequence: TGTGCCAGCATCGGGGTTCCCGGCCCCTACAATGAGCAGTTCTTC. This sequence encodes CASIGVPGPYNEQFF.

J is TRBJ2-1 and V is TRBV7-9; D unclear. Germline V gene sequence: CDR1 SEHNR, CDR2 FQNEAQ (reference sequence). Trimming removed 5 bases at V and 7 bases at J, with 6 bases between. The CDR3 is 11 residues long. CDR3 coding DNA: TGTGCCAGCAGCCCCCATAATGAGCAGTTCTTC. The encoded protein is CASSPHNEQFF.

The V and J genes are TRBV7-2 and TRBJ1-5, with a tentative D call TRBD1 (6 bases). This CDR3 has 15 residues. Between the trimmed V and J ends, which lost 1 base and 7 bases, there was a span of 14 bases. The germline V gene encodes CDR1 SGHTA and CDR2 FQGNSA. The CDR3 here is CASSLVGGQGQPQHF. The CDR3, as DNA: TGTGCCAGCAGCTTAGTCGGGGGGCAGGGACAGCCCCAGCATTTT.

There are a few counts of this clone. V usage is TRBV6-6 and J usage is TRBJ1-1; unclear D gene. Trimming took off 8 bases at V and 5 bases at J, with 12 bases between the two ends. This CDR3 has 12 residues. Germline CDR1 MNHNY, CDR2 SVGAGI (reference sequence). The CDR3 region has the DNA TGTGCCAGCGGTACCTCGGGGACTGAAGCTTTCTTT. This encodes CASGTSGTEAFF.

The sample holds a few counts of this clone. The chain couples TRBV6-6 to TRBJ1-1; 10 nucleotides line up with TRBD1. The V and J ends lost 4 bases and 1 base, in that order; junction bases with no gene match: 3. Germline loops: CDR1 MNHNY, CDR2 SVGAGI (reference sequence). This CDR3 has 15 amino acids. The CDR3 protein is CASSSRDRGNTEAFF. The DNA of the CDR3 is TGTGCCAGCAGTTCGCGGGACAGGGGGAACACTGAAGCTTTCTTT.